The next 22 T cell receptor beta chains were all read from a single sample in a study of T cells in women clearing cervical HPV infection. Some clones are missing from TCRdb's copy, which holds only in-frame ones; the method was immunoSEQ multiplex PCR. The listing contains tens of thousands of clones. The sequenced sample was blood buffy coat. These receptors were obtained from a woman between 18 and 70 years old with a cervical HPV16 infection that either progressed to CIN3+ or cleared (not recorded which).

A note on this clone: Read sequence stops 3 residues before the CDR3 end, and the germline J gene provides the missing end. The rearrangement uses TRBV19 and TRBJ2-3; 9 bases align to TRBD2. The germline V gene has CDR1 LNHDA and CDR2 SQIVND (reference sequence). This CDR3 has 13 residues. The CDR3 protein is CASSILAGETQYF. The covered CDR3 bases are TGTGCCAGTAGTATCTTAGCGGGAGAGACG.

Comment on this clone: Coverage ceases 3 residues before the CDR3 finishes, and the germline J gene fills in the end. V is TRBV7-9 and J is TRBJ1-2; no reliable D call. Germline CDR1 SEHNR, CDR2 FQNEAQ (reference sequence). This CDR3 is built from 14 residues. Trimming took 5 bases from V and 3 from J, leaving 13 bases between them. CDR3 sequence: CASSVSDRYYGYTF. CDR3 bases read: TGTGCCAGCAGCGTAAGCGACCGATACTATGGC.

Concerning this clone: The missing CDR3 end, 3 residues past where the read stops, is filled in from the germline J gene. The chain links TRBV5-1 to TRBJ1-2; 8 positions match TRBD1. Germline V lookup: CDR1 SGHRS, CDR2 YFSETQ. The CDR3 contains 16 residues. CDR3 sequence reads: CASSLAITWTGFGYTF. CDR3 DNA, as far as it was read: TGCGCCAGCAGCTTGGCCATTACATGGACAGGGTTCGGC. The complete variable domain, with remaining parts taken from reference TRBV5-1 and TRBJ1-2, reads KAGVTQTPRYLIKTRGQQVTLSCSPISGHRSVSWYQQTPGQGLQFLFEYFSETQRNKGNFPGRFSGRQFSNSRSEMNVSTLELGDSALYLCASSLAITWTGFGYTFGSGTRLTVV.

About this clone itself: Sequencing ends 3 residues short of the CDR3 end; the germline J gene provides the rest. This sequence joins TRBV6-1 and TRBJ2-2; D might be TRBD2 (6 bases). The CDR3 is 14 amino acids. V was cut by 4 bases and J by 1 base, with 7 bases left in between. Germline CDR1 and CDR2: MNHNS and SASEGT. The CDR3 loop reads CASSVSGNTGELFF. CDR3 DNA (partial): TGTGCCAGCAGTGTTAGCGGGAACACCGGGGAG.

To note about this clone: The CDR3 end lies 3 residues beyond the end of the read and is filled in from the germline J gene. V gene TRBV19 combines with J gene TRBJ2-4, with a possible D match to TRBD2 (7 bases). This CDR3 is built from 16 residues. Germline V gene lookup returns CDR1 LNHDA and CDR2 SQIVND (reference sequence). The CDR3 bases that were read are TGTGCCAGTAGTCAGGCCGGGGGGCCCGGCAATCAGCCT. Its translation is CASSQAGGPGNQP. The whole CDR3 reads CASSQAGGPGNQPQYF.

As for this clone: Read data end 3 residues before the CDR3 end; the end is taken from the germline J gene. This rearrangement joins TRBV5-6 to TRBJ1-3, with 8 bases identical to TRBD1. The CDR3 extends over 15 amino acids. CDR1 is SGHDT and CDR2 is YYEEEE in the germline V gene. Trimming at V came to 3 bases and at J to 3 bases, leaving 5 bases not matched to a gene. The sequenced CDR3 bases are TGTGCCAGCAGCTCTTGGGGGACAGGTGGAAACACC. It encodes CASSSWGTGGNT. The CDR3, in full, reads CASSSWGTGGNTIYF. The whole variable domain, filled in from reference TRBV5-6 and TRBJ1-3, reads DAGVTQSPTHLIKTRGQQVTLRCSPKSGHDTVSWYQQALGQGPQFIFQYYEEEERQRGNFPDRFSGHQFPNYSSELNVNALLLGDSALYLCASSSWGTGGNTIYFGEGSWLTVV.

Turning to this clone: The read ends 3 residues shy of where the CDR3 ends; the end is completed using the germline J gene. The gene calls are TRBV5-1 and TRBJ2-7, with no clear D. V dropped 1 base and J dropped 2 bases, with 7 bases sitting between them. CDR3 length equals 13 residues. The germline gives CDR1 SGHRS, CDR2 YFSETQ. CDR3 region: CASSLTRTYEQYF. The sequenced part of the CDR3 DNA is TGCGCCAGCAGCTTGACAAGAACCTACGAG.

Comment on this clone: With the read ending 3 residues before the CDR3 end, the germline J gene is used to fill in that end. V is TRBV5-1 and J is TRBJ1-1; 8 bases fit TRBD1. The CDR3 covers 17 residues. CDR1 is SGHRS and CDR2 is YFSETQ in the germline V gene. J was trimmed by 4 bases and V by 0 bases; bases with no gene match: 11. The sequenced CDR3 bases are TGCGCCAGCAGCTTGGTTGTGGGCAGGGGGCTTATCACTGAA. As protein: CASSLVVGRGLITE. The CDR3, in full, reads CASSLVVGRGLITEAFF.

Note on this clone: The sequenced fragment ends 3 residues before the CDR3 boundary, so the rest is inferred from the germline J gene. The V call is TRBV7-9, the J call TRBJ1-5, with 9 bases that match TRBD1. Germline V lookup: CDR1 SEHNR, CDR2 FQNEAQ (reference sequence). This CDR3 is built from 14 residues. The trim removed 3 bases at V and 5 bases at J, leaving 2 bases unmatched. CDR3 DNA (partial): TGTGCCAGCAGCTTGGGACAGGGTGATCAGCCC. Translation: CASSLGQGDQP. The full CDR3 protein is CASSLGQGDQPQHF.

Partial CDR3 DNA: TGCAGTGCTTCCCTGACTAGCGGGAGGGCAGATACG. This translates into CSASLTSGRADT. The entire CDR3 protein reads CSASLTSGRADTQYF. The V call is TRBV20-1, the J call TRBJ2-3, with TRBD2 matching over 14 bases. Read data end 3 residues before the CDR3 end; the end is taken from the germline J gene. Germline CDR1 DFQATT, CDR2 SNEGSKA (reference sequence). The CDR3 runs to 15 residues. Trimming cost V 5 bases and J 4 bases; bases outside gene matches: 5.

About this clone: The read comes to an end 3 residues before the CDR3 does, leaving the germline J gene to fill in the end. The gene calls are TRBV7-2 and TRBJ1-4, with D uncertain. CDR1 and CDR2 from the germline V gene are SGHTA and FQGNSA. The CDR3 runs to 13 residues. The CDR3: CASSFSGGSPLFF. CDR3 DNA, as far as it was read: TGTGCCAGCAGCTTCTCAGGTGGTTCACCA.

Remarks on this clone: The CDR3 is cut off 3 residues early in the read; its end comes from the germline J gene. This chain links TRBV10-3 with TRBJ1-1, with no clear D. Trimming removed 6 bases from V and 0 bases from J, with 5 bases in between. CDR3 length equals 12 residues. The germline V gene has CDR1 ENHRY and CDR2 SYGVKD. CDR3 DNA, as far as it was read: TGTGCCATCAGACAAGTGAACACTGAA. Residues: CAIRQVNTE. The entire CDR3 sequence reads CAIRQVNTEAFF.

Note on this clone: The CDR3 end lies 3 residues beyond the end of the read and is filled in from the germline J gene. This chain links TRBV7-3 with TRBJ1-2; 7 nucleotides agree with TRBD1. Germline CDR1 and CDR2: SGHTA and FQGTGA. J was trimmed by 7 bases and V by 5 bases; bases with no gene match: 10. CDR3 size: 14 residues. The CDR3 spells CASSQGGMMGGYTF. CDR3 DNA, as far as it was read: TGTGCCAGCAGCCAGGGGGGTATGATGGGTGGC.

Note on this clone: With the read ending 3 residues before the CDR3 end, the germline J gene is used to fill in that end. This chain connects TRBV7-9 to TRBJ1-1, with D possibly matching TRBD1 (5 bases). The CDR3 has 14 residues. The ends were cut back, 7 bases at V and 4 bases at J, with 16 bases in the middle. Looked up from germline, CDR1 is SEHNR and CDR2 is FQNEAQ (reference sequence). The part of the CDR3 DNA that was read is TGTGCCAGCAACCCCACGGGTAGGGGCACTGAA. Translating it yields CASNPTGRGTE. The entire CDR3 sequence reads CASNPTGRGTEAFF.

This CDR3 is CASSPWVGTSLTDTQYF. The CDR3 DNA, read in part, is TGTGCCAGCAGTCCTTGGGTAGGGACTAGCCTAACAGATACG. The chain couples TRBV2 to TRBJ2-3, with 9 bases identical to TRBD2. The read halts 3 residues ahead of the CDR3 end, with the missing end drawn from the germline J gene. Losses at the gene ends were 5 bases for V and 3 bases for J; bases not matched to a gene: 12. This CDR3 is built from 17 residues. CDR1 SNHLY and CDR2 FYNNEI come from the germline V gene.

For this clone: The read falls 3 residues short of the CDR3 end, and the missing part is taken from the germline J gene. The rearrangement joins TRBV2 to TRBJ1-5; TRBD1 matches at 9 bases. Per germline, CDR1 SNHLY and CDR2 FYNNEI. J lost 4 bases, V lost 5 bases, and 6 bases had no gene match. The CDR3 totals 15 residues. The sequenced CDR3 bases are TGTGCCAGCAGTCCGGACAGGGGCATGAATCAGCCC. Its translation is CASSPDRGMNQP. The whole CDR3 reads CASSPDRGMNQPQHF.

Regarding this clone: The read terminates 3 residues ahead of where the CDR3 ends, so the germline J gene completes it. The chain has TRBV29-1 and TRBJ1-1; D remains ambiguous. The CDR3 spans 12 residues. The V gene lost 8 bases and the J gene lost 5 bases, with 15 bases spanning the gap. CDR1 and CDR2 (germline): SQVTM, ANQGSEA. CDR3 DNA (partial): TGCAGCATCCTACATCGAGGGACTGAA. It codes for CSILHRGTE. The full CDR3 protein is CSILHRGTEAFF.

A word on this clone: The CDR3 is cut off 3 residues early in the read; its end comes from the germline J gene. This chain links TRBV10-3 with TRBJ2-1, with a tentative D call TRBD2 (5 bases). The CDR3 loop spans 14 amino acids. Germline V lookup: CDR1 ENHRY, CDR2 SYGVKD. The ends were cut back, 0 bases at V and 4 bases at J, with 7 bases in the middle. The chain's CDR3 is CAISESTIYNEQFF. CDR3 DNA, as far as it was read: TGTGCCATCAGTGAGTCGACTATTTACAATGAG.

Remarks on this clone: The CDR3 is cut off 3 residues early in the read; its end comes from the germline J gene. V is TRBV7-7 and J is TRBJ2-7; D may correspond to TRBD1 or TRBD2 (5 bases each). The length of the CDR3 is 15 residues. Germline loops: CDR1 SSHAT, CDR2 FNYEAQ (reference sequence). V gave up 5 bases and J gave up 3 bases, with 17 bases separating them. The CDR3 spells CASSLGGQGIYEQYF. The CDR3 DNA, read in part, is TGTGCCAGCAGCCTAGGAGGCCAGGGTATCTACGAG.

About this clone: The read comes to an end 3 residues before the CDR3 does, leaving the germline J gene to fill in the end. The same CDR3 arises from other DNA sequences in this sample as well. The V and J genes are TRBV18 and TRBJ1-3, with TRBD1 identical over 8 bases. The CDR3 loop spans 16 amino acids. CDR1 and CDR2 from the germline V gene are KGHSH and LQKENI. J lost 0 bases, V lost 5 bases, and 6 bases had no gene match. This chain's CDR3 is CASSSTGDDSGNTIYF. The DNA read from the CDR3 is TGTGCCAGCTCATCGACAGGGGATGACTCTGGAAACACC.

The DNA read from the CDR3 is TGTGCCAGCAGCCCCGGGACAGGGGAAGGTGGGGGC. It encodes CASSPGTGEGGG. The whole CDR3 reads CASSPGTGEGGGYTF. This sequence joins TRBV5-6 and TRBJ1-2; 10 nucleotides align to TRBD1. From the germline J gene comes the end of the CDR3, since the read stops 3 residues before it. The germline CDR1 and CDR2 sequences are SGHDT and YYEEEE. There are 15 residues in the CDR3.

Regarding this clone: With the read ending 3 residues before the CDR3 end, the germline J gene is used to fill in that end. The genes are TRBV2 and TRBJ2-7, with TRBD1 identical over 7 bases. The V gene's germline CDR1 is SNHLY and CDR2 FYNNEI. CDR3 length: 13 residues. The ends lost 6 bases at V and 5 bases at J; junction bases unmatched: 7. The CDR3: CASSRQGQNEQYF. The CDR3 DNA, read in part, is TGTGCCAGCAGCCGACAGGGACAAAACGAG. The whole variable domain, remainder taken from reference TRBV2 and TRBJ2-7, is EPEVTQTPSHQVTQMGQEVILRCVPISNHLYFYWYRQILGQKVEFLVSFYNNEISEKSEIFDDQFSVERPDGSNFTLKIRSTKLEDSAMYFCASSRQGQNEQYFGPGTRLTVT.